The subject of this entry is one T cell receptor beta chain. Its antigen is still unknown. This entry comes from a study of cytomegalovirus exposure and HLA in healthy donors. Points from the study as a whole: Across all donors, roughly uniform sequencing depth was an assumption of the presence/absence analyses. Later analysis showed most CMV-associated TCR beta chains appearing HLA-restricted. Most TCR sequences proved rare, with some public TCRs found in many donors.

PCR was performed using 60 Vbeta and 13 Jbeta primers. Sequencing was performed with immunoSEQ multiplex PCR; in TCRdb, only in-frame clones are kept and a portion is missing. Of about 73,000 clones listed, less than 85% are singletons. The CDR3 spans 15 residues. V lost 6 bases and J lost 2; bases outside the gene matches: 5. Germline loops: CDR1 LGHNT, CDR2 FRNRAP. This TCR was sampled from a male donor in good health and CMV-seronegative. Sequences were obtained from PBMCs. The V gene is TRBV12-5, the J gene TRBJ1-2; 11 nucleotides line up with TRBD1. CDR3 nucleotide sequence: TGTGCTAGTGGCCCGGGACAGGGGGGGAACTATGGCTACACCTTC. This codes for CASGPGQGGNYGYTF.